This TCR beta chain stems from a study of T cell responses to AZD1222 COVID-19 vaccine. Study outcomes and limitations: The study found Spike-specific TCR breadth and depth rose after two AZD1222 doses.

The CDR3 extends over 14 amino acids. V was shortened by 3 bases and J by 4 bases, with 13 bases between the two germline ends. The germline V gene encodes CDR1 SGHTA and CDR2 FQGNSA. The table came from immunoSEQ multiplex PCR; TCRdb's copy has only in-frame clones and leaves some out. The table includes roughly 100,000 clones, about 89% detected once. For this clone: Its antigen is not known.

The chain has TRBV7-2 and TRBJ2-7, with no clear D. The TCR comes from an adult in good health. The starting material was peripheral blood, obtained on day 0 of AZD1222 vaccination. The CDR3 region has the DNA TGTGCCAGCAGCTTGAGGCTAGTGGGGTACGAGCAGTACTTC. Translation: CASSLRLVGYEQYF.